This TCR beta chain appears in the sequencing data of a study of blood T cell repertoires in COVID-19. For the study at large: Sites across the United States, Italy and Spain contributed samples from acute and convalescent COVID-19. PBMCs, B-cell-depleted T cells, or T cells were the source of the cDNA or gDNA that made up the material.

Per the authors' pipeline: Reference gene primer amplification gave estimated nucleated cell counts. Assay: immunoSEQ multiplex PCR; the TCRdb copy retains only in-frame clones and omits some. V and J calls and clone size follow that table, whereas D and trimming were derived from the DNA. Among around 190,000 clones listed, roughly 83% were seen once. The TCR comes from a human donor in a cohort sampled during active COVID-19. The material sequenced was peripheral blood.

CDR3 nucleotides: TGTGCCAGCAGCAACCGGGACAGGGGGTTCACCGGGGAGCTGTTTTTT. Its translation is CASSNRDRGFTGELFF. The chain links TRBV3-1 (or the pseudogene TRBV3-2) to TRBJ2-2; TRBD1 matches 11 bases. The germline V gene has CDR1 LGHDT and CDR2 YNNKEL (reference sequence). The CDR3 loop spans 16 amino acids. V shed 5 bases, J shed 4 bases, and the junction held 6 bases outside the gene matches.